The 30 T cell receptor beta chains given below trace back to one sample, sequenced in a study of PD-L1 blockade in urothelial cancer. Sequenced by immunoSEQ multiplex PCR; TCRdb stores in-frame clones only, minus some. This sample yields approximately 46,000 clones, of which around 90% are seen a single time; 7.6% belongs to the top ten. This specimen consisted of PBMCs, obtained around atezolizumab (anti-PD-L1) treatment. The receptors were gathered from a man in his 60s with urothelial cancer.

The chain recombines TRBV7-2 with TRBJ2-7, with unresolved D. Deletions cut 5 bases from V and 0 bases from J, with 17 bases between. Germline loops: CDR1 SGHTA, CDR2 FQGNSA. The CDR3 contains 16 residues. The CDR3 nucleotides read TGTGCCAGCAGCCAGGCCCCGACCCGCAGCTCCTACGAGCAGTACTTC. Its translation is CASSQAPTRSSYEQYF.

The rearrangement joins TRBV27 to TRBJ1-2, with TRBD1 identical over 7 bases. The CDR3 spans 22 residues. The germline V gene encodes CDR1 MNHEY and CDR2 SMNVEV (reference sequence). After removal of 7 bases from V and 4 bases from J, the junction contained 33 bases not matched to a gene. The CDR3 here is CASTDDRVSTLRPKEAIYGYTF. DNA of the CDR3: TGTGCCAGCACCGACGACAGGGTCTCTACCCTAAGACCCAAAGAGGCTATCTATGGCTACACCTTC.

This clone appeared a few times. The rearrangement joins TRBV2 to TRBJ1-1, with 11 bases lining up with TRBD1. The junction had 10 bases not matched to a gene; V was cut back by 7 bases and J by 6 bases. The CDR3 totals 15 residues. Germline V CDR1 and CDR2: SNHLY, FYNNEI. Written as DNA, the CDR3 is TGTGCCAGCAATTGCGGGGACAGGGGGTGCGCTGAAGCTTTCTTT. It yields the protein CASNCGDRGCAEAFF.

The chain links TRBV11-2 to TRBJ1-6, with 8 positions matching TRBD1. The CDR3 loop spans 15 amino acids. Losses at the gene ends were 5 bases for V and 7 bases for J; bases not matched to a gene: 7. Germline CDR1 SGHAT, CDR2 FQNNGV. CDR3 bases: TGTGCCAGCAGCACACGGACAGGGTACAATTCACCCCTCCACTTT. It is translated as CASSTRTGYNSPLHF.

This chain joins TRBV7-2 and TRBJ1-2; 8 bases are shared with TRBD1. CDR1 is SGHTA and CDR2 is FQGNSA in the germline V gene. Losses at the gene ends were 1 base for V and 7 bases for J; bases not matched to a gene: 11. This CDR3 is 16 amino acids long. The CDR3 DNA sequence: TGTGCCAGCAGCTTAGTGTCGGGACAGGCAAGCCGTGGCTACACCTTC. Translated, it gives CASSLVSGQASRGYTF.

This chain connects TRBV28 to TRBJ2-7; the match to TRBD1 covers 8 bases. CDR1 and CDR2 (germline): MDHEN, SYDVKM. V was clipped by 2 bases and J by 1 base; unmatched bases: 4. This CDR3 spans 15 amino acids. The CDR3 DNA reads TGTGCCAGCAGTTTACGGGGGACAGGATCCTACGAGCAGTACTTC. This gives the protein CASSLRGTGSYEQYF.

J is TRBJ2-2 and V is TRBV14, with D unresolved. Trimming stripped 3 bases from V and 3 bases from J, with 17 bases between. This CDR3 comprises 17 residues. Germline V gives CDR1 SGHDN, CDR2 FVKESK. The CDR3 loop is CASSHRKVEADTGELFF. The DNA for the CDR3 is TGTGCCAGCAGCCATCGGAAGGTCGAGGCGGACACCGGGGAGCTGTTTTTT.

V gene TRBV7-2 combines with J gene TRBJ1-4, with TRBD1 matching over 7 bases. The germline V gene encodes CDR1 SGHTA and CDR2 FQGNSA. The CDR3 loop spans 16 amino acids. V shed 1 base, J shed 1 base, and the junction held 3 bases outside the gene matches. CDR3 sequence: CASSLDRGVTNEKLFF. The CDR3 DNA follows: TGTGCCAGCAGCTTAGACAGGGGTGTAACTAATGAAAAACTGTTTTTT. The entire variable domain, with the rest obtained from reference TRBV7-2 and TRBJ1-4, is as follows: GAGVSQSPSNKVTEKGKDVELRCDPISGHTALYWYRQSLGQGLEFLIYFQGNSAPDKSGLPSDRFSAERTGGSVSTLTIQRTQQEDSAVYLCASSLDRGVTNEKLFFGSGTQLSVL.

The rearrangement uses TRBV7-3 and TRBJ2-1; TRBD2 aligns across 8 bases. Trimming cost V 4 bases and J 0 bases; bases outside gene matches: 8. From germline, CDR1 is SGHTA and CDR2 FQGTGA. This CDR3 is 17 amino acids long. CDR3 in DNA: TGTGCCAGCAGCTCTATCGCCGGGACTAGCTCCTACAATGAGCAGTTCTTC. This codes for CASSSIAGTSSYNEQFF.

The chain links TRBV7-2 to TRBJ1-2, with 8 bases lining up with TRBD1. The V and J ends lost 5 bases and 2 bases, in that order; junction bases with no gene match: 7. The CDR3 length is 15 residues. Looked up from germline, CDR1 is SGHTA and CDR2 is FQGNSA. DNA for the CDR3: TGTGCCAGCAGCCCCGGGACAGGCCTAAACTATGGCTACACCTTC. Its translation: CASSPGTGLNYGYTF.

The chain uses TRBV27 and TRBJ1-2, with no clear D. Trimming left V 2 bases short and J 4 bases short, with 11 bases between. The length of the CDR3 is 14 residues. Germline V gives CDR1 MNHEY, CDR2 SMNVEV (reference sequence). CDR3 bases: TGTGCCAGCAGTTTACGGAGCGGAGGCTATGGCTACACCTTC. Translating it yields CASSLRSGGYGYTF.

This chain links TRBV15 with TRBJ2-2; no clear D. The germline CDR1 and CDR2 sequences are LNHNV and YYDKDF (reference sequence). V lost 2 bases and J lost 1, with 2 bases in between. This CDR3 is built from 13 residues. As DNA, the CDR3 is TGTGCCACCAGCAGACAGAACACCGGGGAGCTGTTTTTT. This codes for CATSRQNTGELFF.

The rearrangement uses TRBV29-1 and TRBJ2-1; no clear D gene. Germline loops: CDR1 SQVTM, CDR2 ANQGSEA. Trimming removed 4 bases from V and 4 bases from J, with 14 bases in between. The CDR3 extends over 14 amino acids. In DNA form, the CDR3 reads TGCAGCGTTGCGGCCGGCGGCCATTACAATGAGCAGTTCTTC. This encodes CSVAAGGHYNEQFF.

The chain employs TRBV10-3 and TRBJ1-1; the D is unclear. Trimming cost V 2 bases and J 4 bases, with 20 bases left between them. The V gene's germline CDR1 is ENHRY and CDR2 SYGVKD. The CDR3 loop spans 17 amino acids. CDR3 residues: CAISEHTDIGRVTEAFF. The CDR3 DNA reads TGTGCCATCAGTGAGCACACCGACATCGGGAGGGTCACTGAAGCTTTCTTT.

The rearrangement joins TRBV6-5 to TRBJ2-4, with a weak D call TRBD2 (7 bases). The CDR3 runs to 15 residues. Looked up from germline, CDR1 is MNHEY and CDR2 is SVGAGI. Trimming removed 8 bases from V and 3 bases from J, with 17 bases in between. CDR3 protein: CASRSGGSGKNIQYF. The CDR3 DNA sequence: TGTGCCAGCCGCTCGGGGGGCTCGGGCAAAAACATTCAGTACTTC.

This clone was picked up a small number of times. The chain is built from TRBV2 and TRBJ2-1, with TRBD1 matching over 11 bases. V was clipped by 3 bases and J by 9 bases; unmatched bases: 7. This CDR3 contains 15 residues. Germline CDR1 is SNHLY and CDR2 is FYNNEI. CDR3 amino acids: CASSEDRGRAGEQFF. CDR3 coding DNA: TGTGCCAGCAGTGAGGACAGGGGGCGTGCAGGTGAGCAGTTCTTC.

The chain employs TRBV11-3 and TRBJ1-2; D ambiguous. The V gene's germline CDR1 is SGHNT and CDR2 YENEEA. V was shortened by 4 bases and J by 0 bases, with 6 bases between the two germline ends. The CDR3 runs 13 residues. This chain's CDR3 is CASSSRTNYGYTF. The CDR3 nucleotides are TGTGCCAGCAGCTCGAGGACTAACTATGGCTACACCTTC.

Only one count was recorded for this clone. V is TRBV30 and J is TRBJ2-3, with TRBD1 matching over 9 bases. Germline V gene sequence: CDR1 GTSNPN, CDR2 SVGIG (reference sequence). The CDR3 runs to 15 residues. The V gene end was trimmed by 2 bases and the J gene end by 5 bases; junction bases not matched to a gene: 8. CDR3 sequence reads: CAWSPPQGAGDTQYF. CDR3 DNA sequence: TGTGCCTGGAGTCCACCACAGGGGGCTGGAGATACGCAGTATTTT.

The chain joins TRBV2 to TRBJ2-7; 7 bases are shared with TRBD1. The V gene end was trimmed by 5 bases and the J gene end by 3 bases; junction bases not matched to a gene: 10. The CDR3 consists of 15 residues. Germline V lookup: CDR1 SNHLY, CDR2 FYNNEI. This CDR3 is CASSSDSGGFYEQYF. CDR3 sequence (DNA): TGTGCCAGCAGTTCCGACTCAGGGGGATTCTACGAGCAGTACTTC.

V gene TRBV6-5 combines with J gene TRBJ1-1; D may be TRBD1 (5 bases). The length of the CDR3 is 15 residues. The germline CDR1 and CDR2 sequences are MNHEY and SVGAGI. Trimming took off 7 bases at V and 4 bases at J, with 19 bases between the two ends. CDR3 sequence: CASKAGLNRVTEAFF. CDR3 DNA: TGTGCCAGCAAGGCGGGGCTTAATAGAGTCACTGAAGCTTTCTTT.

The CDR3 nucleotides read TGTGCCAGCAGCGTGGGAGGGGGCTCCTACAATGAGCAGTTCTTC. Translated, it gives CASSVGGGSYNEQFF. The V and J genes are TRBV9 and TRBJ2-1; possibly TRBD2 for D (7 bases). Germline-derived CDR1 and CDR2 are SGDLS and YYNGEE. V lost 2 bases, J lost 0 bases, and 9 bases lay in between. This CDR3 is 15 amino acids long.

The J gene is TRBJ2-1, the V gene TRBV7-2; unclear D gene. Trimming took off 5 bases at V and 8 bases at J, with 19 bases between the two ends. The germline CDR1 and CDR2 sequences are SGHTA and FQGNSA. This CDR3 spans 15 amino acids. The CDR3 is CASSPTWLGYYEQFF. DNA of the CDR3: TGTGCCAGCAGCCCCACATGGCTAGGTTATTATGAGCAGTTCTTC.

This clone was seen just once. The chain recombines TRBV7-8 with TRBJ1-2; 7 positions agree with TRBD1. The V segment lost 6 bases and the J segment 3 bases; nucleotides outside the gene matches: 16. From germline, CDR1 is SGHVS and CDR2 FQNEAQ. This CDR3 is built from 17 residues. Here the CDR3 reads CASSLRGLGGWDYGYTF. In nucleotides, the CDR3 is TGTGCCAGCAGTTTACGGGGGCTAGGGGGCTGGGACTATGGCTACACCTTC.

The J gene is TRBJ1-2, the V gene TRBV5-5; no clear D. Germline CDR1 reads SGHKS; CDR2 reads YYEKEE (reference sequence). This CDR3 is built from 15 residues. Trimming shortened V by 9 bases and J by 5 bases, and 23 bases separated the two germline ends. CDR3 sequence (DNA): TGTGCCATAGGCGGCGTTGCCAGTGGATCGTATGGCTACACCTTC. Translating gives CAIGGVASGSYGYTF.

Details on this clone: Compared with germline, one end of the junction differs, possibly owing to a read error. This sequence joins TRBV7-7 and TRBJ2-7, with 7 bases that match TRBD1. The CDR3 length is 13 residues. Germline CDR1 and CDR2: SSHAT and FNYEAQ (reference sequence). CDR3 sequence: CASSLTGAGEQYF. CDR3 bases: TGTGCTAGCAGCTTAACAGGGGCCGGCGAGCAGTACTTC.

The rearrangement uses TRBV5-4 and TRBJ2-5; possibly TRBD1 for D (5 bases). Germline V gives CDR1 SGHNT, CDR2 YYREEE (reference sequence). V was pared by 4 bases and J by 5 bases, with 9 bases between. CDR3 length equals 12 residues. The CDR3 loop is CASSPGMETQYF. The CDR3 DNA is TGTGCCAGCAGCCCAGGGATGGAGACCCAGTACTTC.

V is TRBV5-4 and J is TRBJ2-7, with TRBD2 matching over 10 bases. This CDR3 is 14 amino acids long. V lost 4 bases, J lost 3 bases, and 4 bases stayed unmatched. Germline loops: CDR1 SGHNT, CDR2 YYREEE (reference sequence). The CDR3 region is CASSPQRGGYEQYF. Written as DNA, the CDR3 is TGTGCCAGCAGCCCTCAGCGGGGGGGCTACGAGCAGTACTTC.

Here the CDR3 reads CASSYRDTYEQYF. In DNA form, the CDR3 reads TGTGCCAGCAGTTACAGAGATACCTACGAGCAGTACTTC. This chain links TRBV6-5 with TRBJ2-7; no reliable D call. V was shortened by 2 bases and J by 2 bases, with 7 bases between the two germline ends. In germline, CDR1 is MNHEY, CDR2 SVGAGI. The CDR3 covers 13 residues.

The chain employs TRBV10-1 and TRBJ2-3; TRBD2 is a possible D gene (6 bases). Germline V gives CDR1 WNHNN, CDR2 SYGVQD (reference sequence). The CDR3 is made up of 14 amino acids. V lost 3 bases and J 5 bases, leaving 12 bases between the germline ends. CDR3 sequence reads: CASSDGGNKDTQYF. The CDR3, as DNA: TGCGCCAGCAGTGACGGGGGAAACAAAGATACGCAGTATTTT.

The chain has TRBV30 and TRBJ1-1, with D tentatively TRBD1 (5 bases). Trimming left V 2 bases short and J 1 base short, with 11 bases between. This CDR3 spans 14 amino acids. Germline CDR1 GTSNPN, CDR2 SVGIG (reference sequence). CDR3 sequence: CAWSSPQGNTEAFF. The CDR3, as DNA: TGTGCCTGGAGTTCACCTCAGGGGAACACTGAAGCTTTCTTT.